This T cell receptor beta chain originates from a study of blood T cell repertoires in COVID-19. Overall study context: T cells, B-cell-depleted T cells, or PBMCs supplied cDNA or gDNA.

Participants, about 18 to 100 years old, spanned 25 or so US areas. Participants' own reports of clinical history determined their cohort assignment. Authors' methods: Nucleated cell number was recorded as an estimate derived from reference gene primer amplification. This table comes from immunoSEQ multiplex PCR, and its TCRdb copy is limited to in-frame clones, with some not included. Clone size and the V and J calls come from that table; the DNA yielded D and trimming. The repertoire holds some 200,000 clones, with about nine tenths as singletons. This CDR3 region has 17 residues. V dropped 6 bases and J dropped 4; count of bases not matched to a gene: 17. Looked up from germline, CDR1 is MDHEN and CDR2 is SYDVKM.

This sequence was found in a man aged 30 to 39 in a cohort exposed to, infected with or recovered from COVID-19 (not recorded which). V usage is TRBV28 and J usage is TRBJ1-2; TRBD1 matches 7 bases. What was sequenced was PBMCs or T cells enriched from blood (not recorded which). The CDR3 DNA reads TGTGCCAGCAGGAGGGGTCCGACAGGGATGACGGGCTATGGCTACACCTTC. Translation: CASRRGPTGMTGYGYTF.